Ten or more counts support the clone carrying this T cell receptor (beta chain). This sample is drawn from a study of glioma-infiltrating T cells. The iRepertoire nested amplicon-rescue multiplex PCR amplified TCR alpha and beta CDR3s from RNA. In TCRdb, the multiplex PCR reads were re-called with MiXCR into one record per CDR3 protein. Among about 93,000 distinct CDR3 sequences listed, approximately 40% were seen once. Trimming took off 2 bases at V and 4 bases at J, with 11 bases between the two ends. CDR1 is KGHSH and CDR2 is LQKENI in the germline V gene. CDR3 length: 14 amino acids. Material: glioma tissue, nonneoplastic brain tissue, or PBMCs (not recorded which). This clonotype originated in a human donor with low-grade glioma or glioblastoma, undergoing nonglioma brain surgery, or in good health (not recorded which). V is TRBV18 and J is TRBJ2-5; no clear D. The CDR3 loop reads CASSPTVSGETQYF. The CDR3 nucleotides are TGTGCCAGCTCACCAACTGTGTCGGGAGAGACCCAGTACTTC.